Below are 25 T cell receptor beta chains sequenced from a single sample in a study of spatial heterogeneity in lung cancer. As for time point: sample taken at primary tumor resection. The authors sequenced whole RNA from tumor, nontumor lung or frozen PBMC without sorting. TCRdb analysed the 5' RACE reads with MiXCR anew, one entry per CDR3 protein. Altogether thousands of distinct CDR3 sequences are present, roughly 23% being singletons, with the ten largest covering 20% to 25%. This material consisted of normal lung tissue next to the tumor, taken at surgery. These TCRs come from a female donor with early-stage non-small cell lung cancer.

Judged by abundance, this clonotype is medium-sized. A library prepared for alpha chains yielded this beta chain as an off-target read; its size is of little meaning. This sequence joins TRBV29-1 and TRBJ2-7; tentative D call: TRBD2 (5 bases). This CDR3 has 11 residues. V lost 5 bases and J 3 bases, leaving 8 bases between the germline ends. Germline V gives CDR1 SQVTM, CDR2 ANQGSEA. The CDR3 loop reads CSVRGNYEQYF. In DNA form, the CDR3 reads TGCAGCGTTAGAGGGAACTACGAGCAGTACTTC.

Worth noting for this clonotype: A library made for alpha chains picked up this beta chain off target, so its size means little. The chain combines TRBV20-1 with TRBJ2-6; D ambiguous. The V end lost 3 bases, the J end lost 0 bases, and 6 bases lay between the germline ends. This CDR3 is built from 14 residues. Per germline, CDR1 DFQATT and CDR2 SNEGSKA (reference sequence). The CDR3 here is CSASHSSGANVLTF. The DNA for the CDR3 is TGCAGTGCTAGCCATTCCTCTGGGGCCAACGTCCTGACTTTC.

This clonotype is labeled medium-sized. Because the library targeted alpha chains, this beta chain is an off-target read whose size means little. In DNA form, the CDR3 reads TGTGCCAGCAGTTCCGGACAGGGGGCATACGAGACCCAGTACTTC. This gives the protein CASSSGQGAYETQYF. The J gene is TRBJ2-5, the V gene TRBV7-9; 11 nucleotides agree with TRBD1. This CDR3 comprises 15 residues. The V and J ends lost 6 bases and 5 bases, in that order; junction bases with no gene match: 8. The germline V gene has CDR1 SEHNR and CDR2 FQNEAQ (reference sequence).

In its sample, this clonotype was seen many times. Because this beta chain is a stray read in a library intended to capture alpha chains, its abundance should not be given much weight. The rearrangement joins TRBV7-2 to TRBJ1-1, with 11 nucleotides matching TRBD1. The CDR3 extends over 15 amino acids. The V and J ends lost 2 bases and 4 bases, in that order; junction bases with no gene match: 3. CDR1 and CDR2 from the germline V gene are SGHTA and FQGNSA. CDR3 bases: TGTGCCAGCAGCTTATGGACAGGGGGCAGCACTGAAGCTTTCTTT. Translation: CASSLWTGGSTEAFF. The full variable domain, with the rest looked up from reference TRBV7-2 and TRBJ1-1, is GAGVSQSPSNKVTEKGKDVELRCDPISGHTALYWYRQSLGQGLEFLIYFQGNSAPDKSGLPSDRFSAERTGGSVSTLTIQRTQQEDSAVYLCASSLWTGGSTEAFFGQGTRLTVV.

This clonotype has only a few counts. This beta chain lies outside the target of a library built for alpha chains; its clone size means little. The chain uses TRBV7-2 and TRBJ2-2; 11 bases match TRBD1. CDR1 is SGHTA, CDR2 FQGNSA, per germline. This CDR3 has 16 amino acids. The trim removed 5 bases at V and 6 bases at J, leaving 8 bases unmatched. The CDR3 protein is CASSPRTGGRPGELFF. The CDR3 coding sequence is TGTGCCAGCAGCCCTAGGACAGGGGGCCGACCCGGGGAGCTGTTTTTT.

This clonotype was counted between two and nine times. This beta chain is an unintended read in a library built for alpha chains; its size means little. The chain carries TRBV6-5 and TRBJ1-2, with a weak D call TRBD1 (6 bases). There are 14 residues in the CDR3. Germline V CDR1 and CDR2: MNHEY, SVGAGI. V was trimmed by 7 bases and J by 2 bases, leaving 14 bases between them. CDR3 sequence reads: CASTHAGQNYGYTF. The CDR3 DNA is TGTGCCAGCACCCACGCCGGACAGAACTATGGCTACACCTTC.

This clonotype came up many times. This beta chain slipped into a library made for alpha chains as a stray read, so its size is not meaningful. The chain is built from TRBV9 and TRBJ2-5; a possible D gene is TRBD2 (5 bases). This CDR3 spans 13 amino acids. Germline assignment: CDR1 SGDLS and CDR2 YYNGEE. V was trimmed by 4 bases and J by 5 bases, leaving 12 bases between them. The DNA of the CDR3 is TGTGCCAGCAGCATCAGGCCGGGGGAGACCCAGTACTTC. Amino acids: CASSIRPGETQYF.

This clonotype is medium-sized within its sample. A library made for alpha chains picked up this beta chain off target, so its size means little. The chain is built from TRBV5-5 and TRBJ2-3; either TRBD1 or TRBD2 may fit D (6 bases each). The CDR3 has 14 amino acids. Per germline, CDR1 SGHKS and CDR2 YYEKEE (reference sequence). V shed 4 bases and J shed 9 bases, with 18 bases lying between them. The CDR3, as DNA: TGTGCCAGCAGCGGGAGCCGGGGGCAGGACACGCAGTATTTT. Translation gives CASSGSRGQDTQYF.

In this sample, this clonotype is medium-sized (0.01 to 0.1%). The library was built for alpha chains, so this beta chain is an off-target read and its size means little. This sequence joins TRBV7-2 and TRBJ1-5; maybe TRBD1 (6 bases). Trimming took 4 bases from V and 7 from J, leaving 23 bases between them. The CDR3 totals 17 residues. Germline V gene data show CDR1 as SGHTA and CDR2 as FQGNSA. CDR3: CASSSKATGRAGQPQHF. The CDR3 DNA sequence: TGTGCCAGCAGCTCAAAGGCTACAGGGAGGGCAGGCCAGCCCCAGCATTTT.

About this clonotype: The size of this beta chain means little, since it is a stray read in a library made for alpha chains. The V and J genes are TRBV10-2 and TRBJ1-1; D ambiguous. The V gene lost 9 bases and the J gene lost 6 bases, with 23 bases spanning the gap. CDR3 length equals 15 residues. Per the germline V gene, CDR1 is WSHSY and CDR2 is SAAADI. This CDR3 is CARVPPGAGRPEAFF. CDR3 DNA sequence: TGCGCCAGAGTGCCCCCCGGCGCAGGTCGTCCTGAAGCTTTCTTT.

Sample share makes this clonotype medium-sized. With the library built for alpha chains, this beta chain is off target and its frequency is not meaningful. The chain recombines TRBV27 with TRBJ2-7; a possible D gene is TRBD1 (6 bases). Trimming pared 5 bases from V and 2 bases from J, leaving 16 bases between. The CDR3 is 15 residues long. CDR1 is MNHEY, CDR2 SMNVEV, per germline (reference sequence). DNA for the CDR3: TGTGCCAGCAGTCCCCGCCCCTGGACAGCCTACGAGCAGTACTTC. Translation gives CASSPRPWTAYEQYF.

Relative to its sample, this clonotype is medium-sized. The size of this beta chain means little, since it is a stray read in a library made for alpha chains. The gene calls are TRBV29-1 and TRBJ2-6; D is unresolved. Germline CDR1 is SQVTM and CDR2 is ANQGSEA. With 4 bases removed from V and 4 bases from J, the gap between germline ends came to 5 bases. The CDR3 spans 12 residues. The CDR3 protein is CSVVPGANVLTF. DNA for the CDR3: TGCAGCGTTGTACCCGGGGCCAACGTCCTGACTTTC.

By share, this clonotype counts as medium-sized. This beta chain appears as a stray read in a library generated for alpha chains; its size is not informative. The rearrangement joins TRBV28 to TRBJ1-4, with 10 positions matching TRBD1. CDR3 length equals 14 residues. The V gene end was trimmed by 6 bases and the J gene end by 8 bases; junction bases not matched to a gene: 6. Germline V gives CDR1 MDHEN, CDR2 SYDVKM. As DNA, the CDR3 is TGTGCCAGCAGGTCTGGACAGGGGGACGAAAAACTGTTTTTT. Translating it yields CASRSGQGDEKLFF.

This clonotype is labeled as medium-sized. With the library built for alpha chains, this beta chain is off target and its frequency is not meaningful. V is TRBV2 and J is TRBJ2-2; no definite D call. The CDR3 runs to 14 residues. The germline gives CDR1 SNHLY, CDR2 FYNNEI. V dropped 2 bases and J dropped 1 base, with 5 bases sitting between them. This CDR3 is CASSEQKNTGELFF. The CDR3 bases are TGTGCCAGCAGTGAACAGAAGAACACCGGGGAGCTGTTTTTT.

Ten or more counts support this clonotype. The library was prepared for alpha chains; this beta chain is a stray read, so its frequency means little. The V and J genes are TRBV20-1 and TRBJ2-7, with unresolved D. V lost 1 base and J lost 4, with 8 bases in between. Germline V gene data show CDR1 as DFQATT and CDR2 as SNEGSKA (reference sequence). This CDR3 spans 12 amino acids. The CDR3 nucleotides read TGCAGTGCTAGAGGTGCCGGATACGAGCAGTACTTC. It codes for CSARGAGYEQYF.

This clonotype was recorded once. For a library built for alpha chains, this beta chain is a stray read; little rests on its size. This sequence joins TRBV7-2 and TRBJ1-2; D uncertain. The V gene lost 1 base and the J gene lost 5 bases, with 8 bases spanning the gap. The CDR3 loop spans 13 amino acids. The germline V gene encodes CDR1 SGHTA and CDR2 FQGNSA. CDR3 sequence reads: CASSLEVSYGYTF. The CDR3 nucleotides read TGTGCCAGCAGCTTAGAAGTATCGTATGGCTACACCTTC. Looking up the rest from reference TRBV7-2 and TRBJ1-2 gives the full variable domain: GAGVSQSPSNKVTEKGKDVELRCDPISGHTALYWYRQSLGQGLEFLIYFQGNSAPDKSGLPSDRFSAERTGGSVSTLTIQRTQQEDSAVYLCASSLEVSYGYTFGSGTRLTVV.

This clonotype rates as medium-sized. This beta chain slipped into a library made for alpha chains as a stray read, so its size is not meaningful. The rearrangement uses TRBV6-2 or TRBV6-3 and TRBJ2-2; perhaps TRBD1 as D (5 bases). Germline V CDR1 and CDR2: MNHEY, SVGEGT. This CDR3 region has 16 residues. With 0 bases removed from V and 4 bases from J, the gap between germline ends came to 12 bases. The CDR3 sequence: CASSYSIFQGTGELFF. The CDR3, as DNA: TGTGCCAGCAGTTACTCGATCTTTCAGGGCACCGGGGAGCTGTTTTTT.

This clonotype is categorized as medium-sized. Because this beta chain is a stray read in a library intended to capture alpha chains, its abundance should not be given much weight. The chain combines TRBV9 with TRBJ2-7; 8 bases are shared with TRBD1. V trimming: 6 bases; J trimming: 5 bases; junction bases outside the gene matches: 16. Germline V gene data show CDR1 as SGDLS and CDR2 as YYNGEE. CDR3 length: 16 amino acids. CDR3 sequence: CASTPDAIQGDNEQYF. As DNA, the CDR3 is TGTGCCAGCACTCCCGACGCTATACAGGGGGACAACGAGCAGTACTTC.

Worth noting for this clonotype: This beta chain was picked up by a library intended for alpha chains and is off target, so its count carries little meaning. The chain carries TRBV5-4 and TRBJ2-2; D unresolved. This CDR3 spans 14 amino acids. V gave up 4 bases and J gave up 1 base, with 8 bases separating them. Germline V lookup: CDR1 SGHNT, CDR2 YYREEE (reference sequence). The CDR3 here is CASSPPGNTGELFF. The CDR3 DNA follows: TGTGCCAGCAGCCCGCCCGGGAACACCGGGGAGCTGTTTTTT.

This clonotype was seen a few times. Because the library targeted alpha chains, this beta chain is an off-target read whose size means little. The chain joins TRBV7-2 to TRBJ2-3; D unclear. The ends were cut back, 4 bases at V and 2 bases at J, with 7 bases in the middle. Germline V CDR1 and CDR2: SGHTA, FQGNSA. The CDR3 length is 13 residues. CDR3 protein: CASSSLDTDTQYF. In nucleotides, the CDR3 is TGTGCCAGCAGCTCCCTAGACACAGATACGCAGTATTTT. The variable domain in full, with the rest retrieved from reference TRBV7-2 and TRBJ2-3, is GAGVSQSPSNKVTEKGKDVELRCDPISGHTALYWYRQSLGQGLEFLIYFQGNSAPDKSGLPSDRFSAERTGGSVSTLTIQRTQQEDSAVYLCASSSLDTDTQYFGPGTRLTVL.

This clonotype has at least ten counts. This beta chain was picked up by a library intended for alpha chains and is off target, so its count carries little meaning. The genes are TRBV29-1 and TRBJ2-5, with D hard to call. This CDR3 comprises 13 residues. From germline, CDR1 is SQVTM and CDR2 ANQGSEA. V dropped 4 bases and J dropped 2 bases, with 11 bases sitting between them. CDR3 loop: CSVGSSGQETQYF. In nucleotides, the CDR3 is TGCAGCGTTGGTTCGTCAGGTCAAGAGACCCAGTACTTC.

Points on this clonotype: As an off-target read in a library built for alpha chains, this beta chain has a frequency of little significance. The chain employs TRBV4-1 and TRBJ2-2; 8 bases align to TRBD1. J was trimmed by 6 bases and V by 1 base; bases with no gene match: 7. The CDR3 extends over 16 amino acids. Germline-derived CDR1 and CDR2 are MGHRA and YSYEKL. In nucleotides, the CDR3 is TGCGCCAGCAGCCAAGCGCTCAGGGGGCGCGCCGGGGAGCTGTTTTTT. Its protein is CASSQALRGRAGELFF.

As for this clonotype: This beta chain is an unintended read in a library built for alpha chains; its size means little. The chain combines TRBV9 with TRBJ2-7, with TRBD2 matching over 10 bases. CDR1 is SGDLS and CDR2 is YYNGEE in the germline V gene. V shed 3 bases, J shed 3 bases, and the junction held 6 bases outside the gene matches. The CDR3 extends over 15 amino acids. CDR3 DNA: TGTGCCAGCAGCGGTAGCGGGGGGACCAACTACGAGCAGTACTTC. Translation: CASSGSGGTNYEQYF.

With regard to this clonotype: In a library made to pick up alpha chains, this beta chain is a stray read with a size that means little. CDR3: CASSAGQSYNEQFF. The CDR3, as DNA: TGCGCCAGCAGTGCGGGACAGAGCTACAATGAGCAGTTCTTC. The gene calls are TRBV10-2 and TRBJ2-1; 7 nucleotides align to TRBD1. Trimming cost V 4 bases and J 3 bases; bases outside gene matches: 3. Germline V gene data show CDR1 as WSHSY and CDR2 as SAAADI. This CDR3 is built from 14 residues.

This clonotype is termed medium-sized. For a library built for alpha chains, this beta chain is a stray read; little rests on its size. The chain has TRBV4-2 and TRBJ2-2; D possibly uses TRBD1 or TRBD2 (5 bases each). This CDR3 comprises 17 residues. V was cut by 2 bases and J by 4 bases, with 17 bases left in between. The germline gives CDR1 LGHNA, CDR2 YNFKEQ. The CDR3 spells CASSQPSPGTGTGELFF. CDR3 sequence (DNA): TGTGCCAGCAGCCAACCATCCCCAGGGACGGGCACCGGGGAGCTGTTTTTT.